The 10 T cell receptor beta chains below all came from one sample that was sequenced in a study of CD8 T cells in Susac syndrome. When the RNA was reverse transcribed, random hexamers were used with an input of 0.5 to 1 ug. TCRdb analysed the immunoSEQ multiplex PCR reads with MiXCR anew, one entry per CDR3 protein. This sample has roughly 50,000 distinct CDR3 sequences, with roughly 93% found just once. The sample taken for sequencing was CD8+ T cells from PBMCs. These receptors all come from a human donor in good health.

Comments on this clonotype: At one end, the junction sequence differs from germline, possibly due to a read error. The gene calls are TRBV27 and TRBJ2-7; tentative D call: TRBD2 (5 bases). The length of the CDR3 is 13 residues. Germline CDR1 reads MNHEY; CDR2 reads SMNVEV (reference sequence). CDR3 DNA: TGTGCCAGCAATTCCCCGGGATCCTCCGAGCAGTACTTC. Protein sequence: CASNSPGSSEQYF.

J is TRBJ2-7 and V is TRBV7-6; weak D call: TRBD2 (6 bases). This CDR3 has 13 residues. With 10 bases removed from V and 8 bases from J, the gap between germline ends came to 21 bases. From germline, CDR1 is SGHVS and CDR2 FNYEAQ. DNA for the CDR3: TGTGCCACCATGGGGACTGATACTACGAAGCAGTACTTC. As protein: CATMGTDTTKQYF.

The CDR3 bases are TGTGCCAGCAGCCCGGGTCTGGCCAAGGTCGAGCAGTACTTC. Protein sequence: CASSPGLAKVEQYF. V gene TRBV9 combines with J gene TRBJ2-7; D is ambiguous. Trimming stripped 4 bases from V and 6 bases from J, with 17 bases between. This CDR3 is 14 amino acids long. Germline lookup yields CDR1 SGDLS and CDR2 YYNGEE.

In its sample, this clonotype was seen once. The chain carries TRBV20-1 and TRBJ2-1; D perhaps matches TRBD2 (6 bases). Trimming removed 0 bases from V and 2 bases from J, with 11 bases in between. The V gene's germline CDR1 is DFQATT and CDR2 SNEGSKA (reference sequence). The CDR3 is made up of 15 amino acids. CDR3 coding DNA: TGCAGTGCTAGAGATCAAAGACTAGCCTACAATGAGCAGTTCTTC. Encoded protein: CSARDQRLAYNEQFF.

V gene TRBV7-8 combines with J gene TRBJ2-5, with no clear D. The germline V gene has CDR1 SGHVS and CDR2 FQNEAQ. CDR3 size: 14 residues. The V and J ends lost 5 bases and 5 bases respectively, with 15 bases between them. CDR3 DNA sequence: TGTGCCAGCAGCCTCGTACTGGTCGGGGAGACCCAGTACTTC. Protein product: CASSLVLVGETQYF.

In nucleotides, the CDR3 is TGTGCCAGCTCACCAGGGGGTTCTAATTATGGTGAAGCTTTCTTT. It specifies CASSPGGSNYGEAFF. This chain links TRBV18 with TRBJ1-1; D might be TRBD1 (5 bases). CDR3 length: 15 amino acids. The germline V and J ends were trimmed by 2 bases and 7 bases, with 17 bases remaining between them. The V gene's germline CDR1 is KGHSH and CDR2 LQKENI.

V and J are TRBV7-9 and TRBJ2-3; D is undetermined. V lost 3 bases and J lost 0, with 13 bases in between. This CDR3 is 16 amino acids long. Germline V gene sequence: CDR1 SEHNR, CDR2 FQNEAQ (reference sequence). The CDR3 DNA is TGTGCCAGCAGCTTGGTCCGCGACACTAGCACAGATACGCAGTATTTT. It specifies CASSLVRDTSTDTQYF.

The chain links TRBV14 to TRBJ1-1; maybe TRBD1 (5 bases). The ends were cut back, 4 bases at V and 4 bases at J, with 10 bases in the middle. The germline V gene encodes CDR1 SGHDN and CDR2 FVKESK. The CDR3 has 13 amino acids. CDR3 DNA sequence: TGTGCCAGCAGCCCCGCGGGGGGCACTGAAGCTTTCTTT. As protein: CASSPAGGTEAFF.

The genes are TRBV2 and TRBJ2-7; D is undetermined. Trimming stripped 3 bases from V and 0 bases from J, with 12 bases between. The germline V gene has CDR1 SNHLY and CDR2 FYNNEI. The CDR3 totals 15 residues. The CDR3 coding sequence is TGTGCCAGCAGTGAGGACGGCAATAGCTCCTACGAGCAGTACTTC. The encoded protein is CASSEDGNSSYEQYF.

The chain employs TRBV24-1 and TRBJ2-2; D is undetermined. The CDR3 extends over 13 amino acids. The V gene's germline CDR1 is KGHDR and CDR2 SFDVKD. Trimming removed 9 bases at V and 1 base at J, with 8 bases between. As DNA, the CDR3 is TGTGCCACCTCCCACGTGAACACCGGGGAGCTGTTTTTT. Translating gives CATSHVNTGELFF.